Below, one TCR beta chain is given with its context. Trimming took off 5 bases at V and 8 bases at J, with 15 bases between the two ends. Germline lookup yields CDR1 LNHDA and CDR2 SQIVND (reference sequence). The CDR3 covers 13 residues. The source of the sample is a study of blood T cell repertoires in COVID-19. Overall study context: T cells, B-cell-depleted T cells, or PBMCs supplied cDNA or gDNA.

Original methodology: Estimated nucleated cell counts came from reference gene primer amplification. Clones were read by immunoSEQ multiplex PCR, and TCRdb kept only the in-frame ones, dropping some. V and J calls and clone size are those listed in that table; D and trimming were worked out from the DNA. The sample has 250,000 to 300,000 clones, 81% seen once. The V gene is TRBV19, the J gene TRBJ1-2; tentative D call: TRBD1 (5 bases). This receptor was taken from an older woman with active or convalescent COVID-19. Material: peripheral blood. CDR3 coding DNA: TGTGCCAGTAGTTTTCCATCCAGGGTCGGCTACACCTTC. It specifies CASSFPSRVGYTF.